These T cell receptor beta chains were read from a single sample in a study of Graves' ophthalmopathy and Graves' hyperthyroidism. Each CDR3 protein is one row after TCRdb ran MiXCR on the multiplex PCR reads. The sample contains 300,000 to 400,000 distinct CDR3 sequences, roughly a sixth of which appear only once. Sample: peripheral blood. These receptors came from an adult woman with stable Graves' hyperthyroidism. The CDR3 runs from the conserved cysteine through the conserved F or W. The D gene is left open where the match is weak. The listing skips clone size in some rows; elsewhere it reads once, few, many or a size class.

CDR3	DNA	V	J	size	D
CASSYPTGTSGGSYEQYF	TGTGCCAGCAGTTACCCGACAGGGACTAGCGGGGGCTCCTACGAGCAGTACTTC	TRBV6-2/TRBV6-3	TRBJ2-7	many	TRBD2
CAISENTGITNEQYF	TGTGCCATCAGTGAAAATACAGGGATTACGAACGAGCAGTACTTC	TRBV10-3	TRBJ2-7	many	NA
CASSPPVFPYEQYF	TGTGCCAGCAGCCCCCCAGTCTTCCCCTACGAGCAGTACTTC	TRBV7-2	TRBJ2-7	many	NA
CASSEVEQGTTEAFF	TGTGCCAGCAGTGAAGTCGAACAGGGGACCACTGAAGCTTTCTTT	TRBV28	TRBJ1-1	NA	TRBD1
CARNQREGTDEQYF	TGCGCCAGAAATCAGCGGGAGGGCACGGACGAGCAGTACTTC	TRBV5-1	TRBJ2-7	few	TRBD2
CASSQVWGGQGRSF	TGCGCCAGCAGCCAAGTATGGGGGGGACAGGGGAGAAGCTTT	TRBV4-1	TRBJ1-1	NA	TRBD1
CASRPYPGTPVKTQYF	TGTGCCAGCAGACCTTACCCCGGGACACCGGTAAAGACCCAGTACTTC	TRBV28	TRBJ2-5	many	NA
CASSPREDYYEQYF	TGTGCCAGCAGTCCCCGGGAAGATTACTACGAGCAGTACTTC	TRBV27	TRBJ2-7	many	NA
CASRDARLAKNIQYF	TGTGCCAGCAGGGACGCCCGGTTAGCCAAAAACATTCAGTACTTC	TRBV6-7	TRBJ2-4	many	NA
CASSFGWLTNSPLHF	TGTGCCAGCAGCTTCGGTTGGCTAACAAATTCACCCCTCCACTTT	TRBV13	TRBJ1-6	many	NA
CASSQDVSYEQYF	TGCGCCAGCAGCCAAGACGTTAGCTACGAGCAGTACTTC	TRBV4-1	TRBJ2-7	many	NA
CASSLPVENTEAFF	TGTGCCAGCAGTTTACCCGTCGAGAACACTGAAGCTTTCTTT	TRBV28	TRBJ1-1	many	NA
CASSLTPGRNEQYF	TGTGCCAGCAGCTTGACCCCAGGGCGCAACGAGCAGTACTTC	TRBV5-6	TRBJ2-7	NA	NA
CASIYPGNNEQFF	TGTGCCAGCATTTATCCGGGGAACAATGAGCAGTTCTTC	TRBV6-5	TRBJ2-1	NA	NA
CASSLEGGAGNQPQHF	TGCGCCAGCAGCTTGGAAGGGGGCGCGGGCAATCAGCCCCAGCATTTT	TRBV5-1	TRBJ1-5	many	TRBD1